These 28 T cell receptor beta chains originate from one sample sequenced in a study of blood T cell repertoires in COVID-19. The assay was immunoSEQ multiplex PCR, and TCRdb's table has in-frame clones only and misses some. The table lists 220,000 or so clones, around 84% of them singletons. Sample: peripheral blood. Source of these receptors: a man aged 25-40 years with active or convalescent COVID-19.

V is TRBV3-1 (or the pseudogene TRBV3-2) and J is TRBJ1-1; TRBD1 matches at 7 bases. Per germline, CDR1 LGHDT and CDR2 YNNKEL (reference sequence). The CDR3 covers 15 residues. The J segment lost 0 bases and the V segment lost 1 base, leaving 2 bases of the junction unmatched. As DNA, the CDR3 is TGTGCCAGCAGCCAAGCAACAGGGGTGAACACTGAAGCTTTCTTT. This codes for CASSQATGVNTEAFF.

This clone came up many times. The V and J genes are TRBV7-2 and TRBJ2-5, with TRBD2 matching 10 bases. CDR3 size: 14 residues. V shed 5 bases and J 4 bases; nucleotides not matched to a gene: 4. Germline V lookup: CDR1 SGHTA, CDR2 FQGNSA. CDR3 loop: CASSQREGRETQYF. The DNA for the CDR3 is TGTGCCAGCAGCCAGCGGGAGGGCCGAGAGACCCAGTACTTC.

The chain employs TRBV28 and TRBJ1-5; D possibly corresponds to TRBD1 (5 bases). The CDR3 is 16 residues long. Trimming cost V 6 bases and J 5 bases, with 20 bases left between them. CDR1 and CDR2 from the germline V gene are MDHEN and SYDVKM. The chain's CDR3 is CASRRPTSGPYQPQHF. The CDR3 nucleotides are TGTGCCAGCAGACGTCCTACTTCAGGGCCCTATCAGCCCCAGCATTTT.

Here the CDR3 DNA reads TGTGCCAGCAGCCCGGGACAGGGGGCAGGGCAGCAGTACTTC. This sequence encodes CASSPGQGAGQQYF. The rearrangement uses TRBV5-6 and TRBJ2-7; 12 bases are a match to TRBD1. With V trimmed by 4 bases and J by 8 bases, 7 bases remained unmatched. CDR1 is SGHDT, CDR2 YYEEEE, per germline. The CDR3 length is 14 residues.

The gene calls are TRBV2 and TRBJ1-1; TRBD1 is a possible D gene (5 bases). CDR1 is SNHLY and CDR2 is FYNNEI in the germline V gene. CDR3 length: 14 residues. The V gene lost 3 bases and the J gene lost 4 bases, with 12 bases spanning the gap. DNA of the CDR3: TGTGCCAGCAGTGAGTGGCAGGGTGCCACTGAAGCTTTCTTT. Translating it yields CASSEWQGATEAFF.

The chain joins TRBV28 to TRBJ1-4; 8 bases line up with TRBD1. The V segment lost 4 bases and the J segment 10 bases; nucleotides outside the gene matches: 8. The CDR3 runs 14 residues. The V gene's germline CDR1 is MDHEN and CDR2 SYDVKM. CDR3 in DNA: TGTGCCAGCAGTTCCGTACAGGGGGGAGGAAAACTGTTTTTT. Residues: CASSSVQGGGKLFF.

This clone has just one count. The chain joins TRBV4-3 to TRBJ2-4; 7 positions match TRBD2. The CDR3 is 18 residues long. V dropped 4 bases and J dropped 0; count of bases not matched to a gene: 12. Germline CDR1 LGHNA, CDR2 YSLEER. CDR3 DNA sequence: TGCGCCAGCAGCCCTGTACTAGCGTGGGGGGTAGCCAAAAACATTCAGTACTTC. This gives the protein CASSPVLAWGVAKNIQYF.

V usage is TRBV11-2 and J usage is TRBJ1-6, with TRBD1 matching 7 bases. The germline gives CDR1 SGHAT, CDR2 FQNNGV. The ends lost 4 bases at V and 0 bases at J; junction bases unmatched: 12. The CDR3 runs to 19 residues. CDR3: CASSSVRTGFSSYNSPLHF. The CDR3 DNA is TGTGCCAGCAGCTCCGTCAGGACAGGCTTTAGCTCCTATAATTCACCCCTCCACTTT.

The rearrangement joins TRBV15 to TRBJ1-1, with TRBD1 as a possible D gene (5 bases). Germline V gene data show CDR1 as LNHNV and CDR2 as YYDKDF (reference sequence). The CDR3 is made up of 15 amino acids. Between the trimmed V and J ends, which lost 3 bases and 5 bases, there was a span of 16 bases. This CDR3 is CATSSPGHGGTEAFF. In DNA, the CDR3 is TGTGCCACCAGCAGCCCGGGCCACGGGGGGACTGAAGCTTTCTTT.

J is TRBJ1-3 and V is TRBV13, with D maybe TRBD1 (6 bases). The V end lost 9 bases, the J end lost 3 bases, and 15 bases lay between the germline ends. This CDR3 has 14 residues. The germline CDR1 and CDR2 sequences are PRHDT and FYEKMQ (reference sequence). The CDR3 DNA is TGTGCCAGTCGGACTCAGGGGTATGGAAACACCATATATTTT. Amino acids: CASRTQGYGNTIYF.

The CDR3 protein is CASSVVAMADTQYF. The CDR3 DNA reads TGTGCCAGCAGCGTAGTGGCCATGGCAGATACGCAGTATTTT. The chain combines TRBV9 with TRBJ2-3, with D uncertain. Germline V CDR1 and CDR2: SGDLS, YYNGEE. The CDR3 consists of 14 residues. V was shortened by 0 bases and J by 4 bases, with 9 bases between the two germline ends.

This clone was seen a single time. CDR3 DNA sequence: TGCGCCAGCAGCCATCCTACAGATACGCAGTATTTT. The encoded protein is CASSHPTDTQYF. The V call is TRBV4-1, the J call TRBJ2-3; D is ambiguous. Germline CDR1 is MGHRA and CDR2 is YSYEKL. Trimming stripped 3 bases from V and 3 bases from J, with 4 bases between. The CDR3 loop spans 12 amino acids.

The rearrangement uses TRBV19 and TRBJ1-4; 9 bases are shared with TRBD1. Germline loops: CDR1 LNHDA, CDR2 SQIVND (reference sequence). Unmatched junction bases numbered 7, after V lost 4 bases and J lost 7 bases. The CDR3 is 15 amino acids. The CDR3 region has the DNA TGTGCCAGTAGTACAGGACAGGGGAAGGGTGAAAAACTGTTTTTT. Its protein is CASSTGQGKGEKLFF.

The chain employs TRBV28 and TRBJ1-1, with 8 bases matching TRBD1. The CDR3 extends over 14 amino acids. The germline V gene has CDR1 MDHEN and CDR2 SYDVKM. V lost 5 bases, J lost 7 bases, and 9 bases stayed unmatched. CDR3 loop: CASSQQAGGFEAFF. In DNA, the CDR3 is TGTGCCAGCAGTCAACAAGCAGGGGGCTTTGAAGCTTTCTTT. Variable domain in full (rest from reference TRBV28 and TRBJ1-1): DVKVTQSSRYLVKRTGEKVFLECVQDMDHENMFWYRQDPGLGLRLIYFSYDVKMKEKGDIPEGYSVSREKKERFSLILESASTNQTSMYLCASSQQAGGFEAFFGQGTRLTVV.

The sample holds one count of this clone. This rearrangement joins TRBV28 to TRBJ1-2; 8 bases agree with TRBD1. The CDR3 runs 12 residues. V trimming: 5 bases; J trimming: 7 bases; junction bases outside the gene matches: 3. CDR1 is MDHEN and CDR2 is SYDVKM in the germline V gene. CDR3 sequence: CASSAQGAGYTF. CDR3 nucleotide sequence: TGTGCCAGCAGTGCCCAGGGGGCTGGCTACACCTTC.

The CDR3 reads CASSIIWPTRSGANVLTF. CDR3 sequence (DNA): TGTGCCAGTAGTATAATCTGGCCCACCCGTTCTGGGGCCAACGTCCTGACTTTC. The chain has TRBV19 and TRBJ2-6; D remains ambiguous. The germline gives CDR1 LNHDA, CDR2 SQIVND (reference sequence). Trimming shortened V by 2 bases and J by 1 base, and 15 bases separated the two germline ends. The CDR3 extends over 18 amino acids.

This chain connects TRBV7-3 to TRBJ2-1; 11 nucleotides match TRBD1. Losses at the gene ends were 5 bases for V and 9 bases for J; bases not matched to a gene: 12. The CDR3 has 16 residues. Germline lookup yields CDR1 SGHTA and CDR2 FQGTGA. The CDR3 region is CASSPAGQGALGEQFF. CDR3 DNA: TGTGCCAGCAGCCCCGCAGGACAGGGGGCACTGGGTGAGCAGTTCTTC. Full variable domain (outside the CDR3, taken from reference TRBV7-3 and TRBJ2-1): GAGVSQTPSNKVTEKGKYVELRCDPISGHTALYWYRQSLGQGPEFLIYFQGTGAADDSGLPNDRFFAVRPEGSVSTLKIQRTERGDSAVYLCASSPAGQGALGEQFFGPGTRLTVL.

The V and J genes are TRBV6-5 and TRBJ1-1; maybe TRBD1 (6 bases). The ends were cut back, 4 bases at V and 4 bases at J, with 19 bases in the middle. Germline values: CDR1 MNHEY, CDR2 SVGAGI. The CDR3 extends over 16 amino acids. The CDR3 region is CASSSGTLTGSTEAFF. The CDR3 DNA follows: TGTGCCAGCAGTTCCGGGACACTCACCGGCAGCACTGAAGCTTTCTTT.

The V and J genes are TRBV6-2 or TRBV6-3 and TRBJ1-5; 8 bases line up with TRBD1. CDR1 is MNHEY, CDR2 SVGEGT, per germline. The CDR3 loop spans 13 amino acids. Trimming at V came to 0 bases and at J to 15 bases, leaving 7 bases not matched to a gene. The DNA for the CDR3 is TGTGCCAGCAGTTACTCTACCGGACAGGGAGGGCATTTT. This encodes CASSYSTGQGGHF.

The V and J genes are TRBV10-3 and TRBJ1-1; D is perhaps TRBD1 (5 bases). This CDR3 has 14 amino acids. V was pared by 3 bases and J by 0 bases, with 8 bases between. Germline V gene data show CDR1 as ENHRY and CDR2 as SYGVKD. The CDR3 region has the DNA TGTGCCATCAGTGACCCAGGGATGAACACTGAAGCTTTCTTT. Residues: CAISDPGMNTEAFF.

The chain combines TRBV24-1 with TRBJ1-2, with 8 bases matching TRBD1. This CDR3 is built from 18 residues. Germline CDR1 reads KGHDR; CDR2 reads SFDVKD. Unmatched junction bases numbered 11, after V lost 1 base and J lost 2 bases. This chain's CDR3 is CATSDFQDREAINYGYTF. In DNA, the CDR3 is TGTGCCACCAGTGATTTCCAGGACAGGGAGGCGATAAACTATGGCTACACCTTC.

The CDR3 bases are TGTGCCAGCAGACAGGACAGGACATATGGCTACACCTTC. Its protein is CASRQDRTYGYTF. The chain recombines TRBV5-5 with TRBJ1-2; 7 positions agree with TRBD1. This CDR3 is 13 amino acids long. Germline V gene lookup returns CDR1 SGHKS and CDR2 YYEKEE (reference sequence). Unmatched junction bases numbered 6, after V lost 5 bases and J lost 5 bases.

The chain has TRBV11-3 and TRBJ2-7; weak D call: TRBD2 (5 bases). The CDR3 contains 13 residues. Germline CDR1 reads SGHNT; CDR2 reads YENEEA. Trimming removed 5 bases from V and 0 bases from J, with 8 bases in between. The CDR3 DNA reads TGTGCCAGCAGCACTCGGGACTCCTACGAGCAGTACTTC. Translated, it gives CASSTRDSYEQYF.

The chain employs TRBV10-2 and TRBJ1-1; D call uncertain. Germline-derived CDR1 and CDR2 are WSHSY and SAAADI. V lost 8 bases and J 4 bases, leaving 11 bases between the germline ends. The CDR3 is 12 amino acids. This CDR3 reads CASAPGFTEAFF. The CDR3 coding sequence is TGCGCCAGCGCCCCGGGTTTCACTGAAGCTTTCTTT.

The gene calls are TRBV6-6 and TRBJ2-7, with D possibly being TRBD1 (6 bases). Trimming stripped 8 bases from V and 3 bases from J, with 17 bases between. Germline lookup yields CDR1 MNHNY and CDR2 SVGAGI (reference sequence). The CDR3 is 14 amino acids. Here the CDR3 DNA reads TGTGCCAGCCAACGAGCCCAGGGGAGCTACGAGCAGTACTTC. Protein sequence: CASQRAQGSYEQYF.

In its sample, this clone was seen a few times. The chain carries TRBV6-5 and TRBJ1-2; 7 bases line up with TRBD1. The CDR3 contains 15 residues. Germline lookup yields CDR1 MNHEY and CDR2 SVGAGI. Trimming at V came to 10 bases and at J to 1 base, leaving 12 bases not matched to a gene. The DNA for the CDR3 is TGTGCCACAAGACAGGGCGGCAGTGGTAACTATGGCTACACCTTC. Translation gives CATRQGGSGNYGYTF.

CDR3 protein: CASSYYWTDPGEQYF. CDR3 nucleotides: TGTGCCAGCAGTTACTACTGGACAGATCCCGGGGAGCAGTACTTC. The chain employs TRBV6-6 and TRBJ2-7; weak D call: TRBD1 (6 bases). Germline CDR1 MNHNY, CDR2 SVGAGI (reference sequence). The CDR3 is 15 amino acids. The V and J ends lost 1 base and 7 bases respectively, with 17 bases between them.

As to this clone: The sample holds other DNA sequences that translate to the same CDR3. Here the CDR3 DNA reads TGTGCCAGCAGCTCCACAGGGAGTCAGCCCCAGCATTTT. Protein product: CASSSTGSQPQHF. The rearrangement uses TRBV7-2 and TRBJ1-5; possibly TRBD1 for D (6 bases). The V end lost 4 bases, the J end lost 6 bases, and 10 bases lay between the germline ends. This CDR3 region has 13 residues. Germline CDR1 and CDR2: SGHTA and FQGNSA.